This TCR beta chain appears in the sequencing data of a study of blood T cell repertoires in COVID-19. Method: immunoSEQ multiplex PCR; TCRdb's copy keeps in-frame clones and lacks some. The data contain around 170,000 clones, roughly four fifths of them seen just once; the ten biggest clones take up 1.5% to 1.9%. CDR3 size: 14 residues. Trimming cost V 3 bases and J 5 bases, with 13 bases left between them. Per germline, CDR1 SNHLY and CDR2 FYNNEI. This chain joins TRBV2 and TRBJ2-5; D may be TRBD1 (6 bases). Material for sequencing was peripheral blood. The sequence was obtained from a human donor in a cohort sampled during active COVID-19. The CDR3: CASSEQPQGETQYF. The CDR3 bases are TGTGCCAGCAGTGAGCAACCTCAGGGGGAGACCCAGTACTTC.